This TCR beta chain is drawn from a study of kidney transplant recipient with SARS-CoV-2 infection. The trim removed 6 bases at V and 5 bases at J, leaving 4 bases unmatched. CDR3 length: 14 amino acids. The germline V gene encodes CDR1 MNHEY and CDR2 SMNVEV (reference sequence). Each CDR3 protein is one row after TCRdb ran MiXCR on the reads. The repertoire holds 200,000 to 300,000 distinct CDR3 sequences, with 29% as singletons. Ten or more counts support this clonotype. This rearrangement joins TRBV27 to TRBJ2-3, with 11 nucleotides matching TRBD2. The receptor was isolated from a male patient aged 25-45 years who had COVID-19 and was a kidney transplant recipient. Some T cells may have originated in the graft donor. The sequencing used a blood sample, collected at baseline and between days 110 and 120 from a kidney transplant recipient. The CDR3 DNA is TGTGCCAGCAGCACTAGCGGGAGAGTAGATACGCAGTATTTT. Protein product: CASSTSGRVDTQYF.